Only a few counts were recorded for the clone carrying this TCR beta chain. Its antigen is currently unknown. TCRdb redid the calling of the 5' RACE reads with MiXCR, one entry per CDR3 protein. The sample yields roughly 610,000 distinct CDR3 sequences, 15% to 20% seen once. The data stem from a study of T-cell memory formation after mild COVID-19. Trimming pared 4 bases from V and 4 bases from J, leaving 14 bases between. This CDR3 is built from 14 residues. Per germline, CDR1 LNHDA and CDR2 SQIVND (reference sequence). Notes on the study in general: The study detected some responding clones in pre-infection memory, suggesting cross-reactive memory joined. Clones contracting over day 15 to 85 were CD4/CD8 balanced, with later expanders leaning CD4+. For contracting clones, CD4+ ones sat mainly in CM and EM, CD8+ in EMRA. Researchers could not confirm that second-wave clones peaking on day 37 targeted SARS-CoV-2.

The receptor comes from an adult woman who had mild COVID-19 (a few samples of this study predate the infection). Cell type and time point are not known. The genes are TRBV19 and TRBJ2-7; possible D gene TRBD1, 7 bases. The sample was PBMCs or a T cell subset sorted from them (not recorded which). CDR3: CASSSGTDLYEQYF. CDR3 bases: TGTGCCAGTAGTAGCGGGACAGACCTTTACGAGCAGTACTTC. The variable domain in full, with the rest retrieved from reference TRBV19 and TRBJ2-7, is DGGITQSPKYLFRKEGQNVTLSCEQNLNHDAMYWYRQDPGQGLRLIYYSQIVNDFQKGDIAEGYSVSREKKESFPLTVTSAQKNPTAFYLCASSSGTDLYEQYFGPGTRLTVT.